This TCR beta chain was observed in a study of memory CD4+ T cells and cytomegalovirus serostatus. Study results and limitations: Each of 55 to 80 CMV-associated TCRbeta sequences occurred in one to five individuals.

To note about this clone: The antigen is undetermined.

Single viable CD3+CD4+CD8-CD45RO+ cells were sorted as the memory CD4+ T cells. Germline-derived CDR1 and CDR2 are LGHNA and YSLEER. The V end was cut by 0 bases, the J end by 8 bases, with 10 bases between. The CDR3 totals 13 residues. TCRdb's copy holds only in-frame clones and misses some; the assay was immunoSEQ multiplex PCR. The table includes about 40,000 clones, 75% to 85% detected once. Sequencing was performed on memory CD4+ T cells from blood. This TCR was sampled from an adult in good health and CMV-seronegative. The chain has TRBV4-3 and TRBJ1-1; D unresolved. CDR3 bases: TGCGCCAGCAGCCAAGACCGTAGAGGAGAAGCTTTCTTT. It encodes CASSQDRRGEAFF.